The rows below give T cell receptor beta chains drawn from one sample of a study of cytomegalovirus exposure and HLA in healthy donors. Assay: immunoSEQ multiplex PCR; the TCRdb copy retains only in-frame clones and omits some. The sample has 150,000 or so clones, more than 70% seen once. Sequencing was performed on PBMCs. The source of these receptors is a male donor in good health and CMV-seronegative. Each CDR3 is given with its conserved first and last residue. Each record gives: D gene, V gene, clone size, J gene, CDR3 DNA, CDR3 protein. A D gene is named only where the DNA matches it firmly. Clone size, where shown, is once, few, many, or a class for clones that have expanded.

D gene: TRBD1
V gene: TRBV28
clone size: -
J gene: TRBJ2-2
CDR3 DNA: TGTGCCAGCAGTTTCTCAGGACAGGGGCCCACCGGGGAGCTGTTTTTT
CDR3 protein: CASSFSGQGPTGELFF

D gene: -
V gene: TRBV7-2
clone size: -
J gene: TRBJ2-3
CDR3 DNA: TGTGCCAGCAGCTCAGTTACAGATACGCAGTATTTT
CDR3 protein: CASSSVTDTQYF

D gene: TRBD1
V gene: TRBV9
clone size: -
J gene: TRBJ2-3
CDR3 DNA: TGTGCCAGCAGAGGGGGGACAGGCGGAATGCAGTATTTT
CDR3 protein: CASRGGTGGMQYF

D gene: TRBD1
V gene: TRBV27
clone size: few
J gene: TRBJ2-1
CDR3 DNA: TGTGCCAACCCGGACAGGGTAAAGGATGAGCAGTTCTTC
CDR3 protein: CANPDRVKDEQFF

D gene: TRBD2
V gene: TRBV29-1
clone size: -
J gene: TRBJ2-7
CDR3 DNA: TGCAGCTTCGCTAGCGGGGGTTTCCCCTACGAGCAGTACTTC
CDR3 protein: CSFASGGFPYEQYF

D gene: -
V gene: TRBV28
clone size: -
J gene: TRBJ2-5
CDR3 DNA: TGTGCCAGCAGCCCTCATATGGGAGGCGGGCAGACCCAGTACTTC
CDR3 protein: CASSPHMGGGQTQYF

D gene: TRBD2
V gene: TRBV5-4
clone size: few
J gene: TRBJ2-1
CDR3 DNA: TGTGCCAGCAGCGTACTAGCGGGCAGCTCCTACAATGAGCAGTTCTTC
CDR3 protein: CASSVLAGSSYNEQFF

D gene: -
V gene: TRBV9
clone size: -
J gene: TRBJ1-1
CDR3 DNA: TGTGCCAGCAGCCTCGAGAGGGGGTTACCGAACACTGAAGCTTTCTTT
CDR3 protein: CASSLERGLPNTEAFF

D gene: -
V gene: TRBV19
clone size: once
J gene: TRBJ1-1
CDR3 DNA: TGTGCCAGTAGAGTGGAGTCCCGGGGGTACACTGAAGCTTTCTTT
CDR3 protein: CASRVESRGYTEAFF

D gene: -
V gene: TRBV21-1
clone size: -
J gene: TRBJ2-5
CDR3 DNA: TGTGCCAGCAGCAAACACCCTAGCGGGAGTCTATGGGTGCAGACCCAGTACTTC
CDR3 protein: CASSKHPSGSLWVQTQYF

D gene: -
V gene: TRBV27
clone size: -
J gene: TRBJ2-1
CDR3 DNA: TGTGCCAGCAGTCCAACCCTCGCGGCGGGGCGGGTAGGCAATGAGCAGTTCTTC
CDR3 protein: CASSPTLAAGRVGNEQFF

D gene: TRBD1
V gene: TRBV19
clone size: -
J gene: TRBJ2-1
CDR3 DNA: TGTGCCAGTACCCAACAGGGGAATGAGCAGTTCTTC
CDR3 protein: CASTQQGNEQFF

D gene: -
V gene: TRBV14
clone size: -
J gene: TRBJ2-5
CDR3 DNA: TGTGCCAGCAGCCCTAATCTGCGGGGATCAGGAGAGACCCAGTACTTC
CDR3 protein: CASSPNLRGSGETQYF

D gene: -
V gene: TRBV19
clone size: -
J gene: TRBJ1-5
CDR3 DNA: TGTGCCAGTAGTATGGGGGGTAACAATCAGCCCCAGCATTTT
CDR3 protein: CASSMGGNNQPQHF

D gene: -
V gene: TRBV29-1
clone size: -
J gene: TRBJ1-2
CDR3 DNA: TGCAGCGTTTCCCCGGGACAAGGCTTCTATGGCTACACCTTC
CDR3 protein: CSVSPGQGFYGYTF

D gene: -
V gene: TRBV5-5
clone size: -
J gene: TRBJ1-4
CDR3 DNA: TGTGCCAGCAGCTTGGGGCGCAGCGGATGGGAAAAACTGTTTTTT
CDR3 protein: CASSLGRSGWEKLFF

D gene: TRBD1
V gene: TRBV6-5
clone size: -
J gene: TRBJ2-5
CDR3 DNA: TGTGCCAGCATCCGAGCGACAGGGGGGGAGACCCAGTACTTC
CDR3 protein: CASIRATGGETQYF

D gene: -
V gene: TRBV2
clone size: -
J gene: TRBJ2-1
CDR3 DNA: TGTGCCAGCAGAGGAGGGGGCGGCTTTAGGGAGCAGTTCTTC
CDR3 protein: CASRGGGGFREQFF